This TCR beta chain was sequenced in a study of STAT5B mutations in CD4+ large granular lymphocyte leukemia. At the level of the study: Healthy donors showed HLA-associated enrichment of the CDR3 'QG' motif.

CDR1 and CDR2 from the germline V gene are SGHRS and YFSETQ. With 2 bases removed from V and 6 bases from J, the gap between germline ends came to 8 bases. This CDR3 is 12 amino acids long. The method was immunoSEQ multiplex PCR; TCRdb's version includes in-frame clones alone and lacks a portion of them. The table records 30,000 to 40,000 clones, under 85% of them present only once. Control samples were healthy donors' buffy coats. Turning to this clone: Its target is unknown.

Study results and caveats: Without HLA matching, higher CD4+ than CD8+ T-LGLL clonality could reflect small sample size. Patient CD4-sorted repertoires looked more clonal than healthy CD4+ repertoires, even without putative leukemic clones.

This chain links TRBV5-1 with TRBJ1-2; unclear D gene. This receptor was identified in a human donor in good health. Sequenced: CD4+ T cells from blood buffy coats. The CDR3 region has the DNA TGCGCCAGCAGCTTTCACTCGGATGGCTACACCTTC. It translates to CASSFHSDGYTF.